The clone carrying this T cell receptor (beta chain) has a count of ten or more. Its antigen is not identified. The entry originates in a study of early T cells in non-severe SARS-CoV-2 infection. On the study more broadly: Sequencing used unsorted whole-blood bulk RNA, so chains lack pairing. General observations from the study: Missing private and CD4 specificities, VDJdb matching favored anti-spike CD8 responses.

The library protocol tagged individual cDNA molecules with unique molecular identifiers. TCRdb independently ran MiXCR on the 5' RACE reads; one entry per CDR3 protein. The data hold under 90,000 distinct CDR3 sequences, with roughly 13% observed a single time. The length of the CDR3 is 15 residues. Germline CDR1 and CDR2: MNHEY and SVGEGT. Losses at the gene ends were 6 bases for V and 6 bases for J; bases not matched to a gene: 8. The TCR comes from an adult who was a healthcare worker with PCR-confirmed SARS-CoV-2 infection or an uninfected control (not recorded which). The V and J genes are TRBV6-2 or TRBV6-3 and TRBJ2-1; TRBD2 agrees at 10 bases. The specimen was whole blood. The chain's CDR3 is CASSPVPSGSNEQFF. DNA for the CDR3: TGTGCCAGCAGCCCCGTCCCTAGCGGGAGCAATGAGCAGTTCTTC.